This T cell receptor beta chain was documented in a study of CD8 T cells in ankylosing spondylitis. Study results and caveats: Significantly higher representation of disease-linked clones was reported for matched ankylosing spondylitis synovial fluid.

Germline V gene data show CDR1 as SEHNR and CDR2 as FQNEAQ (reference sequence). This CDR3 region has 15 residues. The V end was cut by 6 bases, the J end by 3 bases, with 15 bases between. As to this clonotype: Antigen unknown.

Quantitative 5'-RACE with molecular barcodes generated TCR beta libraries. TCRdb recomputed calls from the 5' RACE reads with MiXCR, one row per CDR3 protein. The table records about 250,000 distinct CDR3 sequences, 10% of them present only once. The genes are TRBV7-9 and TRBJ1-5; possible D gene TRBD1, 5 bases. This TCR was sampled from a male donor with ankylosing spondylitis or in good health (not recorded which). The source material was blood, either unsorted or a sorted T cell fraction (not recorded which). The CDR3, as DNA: TGTGCCAGCAGTGCCTCGACAGACCACAATCAGCCCCAGCATTTT. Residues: CASSASTDHNQPQHF.